The T cell receptor beta chain under discussion was sequenced for a study of cytomegalovirus exposure and HLA in healthy donors. Primers included in the PCR were 60 Vbeta and 13 Jbeta primers. Sequenced by immunoSEQ multiplex PCR; TCRdb stores in-frame clones only, minus some. Among around 200,000 clones, roughly 84% were seen once, and the ten largest hold approximately 1.2%. Study-wide points: Accurate prediction of most subjects' HLA-A and HLA-B alleles from TCR beta sequences was reported.

V dropped 3 bases and J dropped 1; count of bases not matched to a gene: 16. There are 19 residues in the CDR3. With regard to this clone: No antigen is known for it.

The sequence came from a girl aged 2-15 years in good health and CMV-seropositive. Sequencing was carried out using PBMCs. The chain employs TRBV5-3 and TRBJ2-7; TRBD1 aligns across 10 bases. TRBV5-3 is an open reading frame, and its role is uncertain. The CDR3 spells CARSSPEGQGYARSYEQYF. The CDR3 DNA reads TGTGCCAGAAGCTCTCCTGAGGGACAGGGGTACGCGCGGTCCTACGAGCAGTACTTC.